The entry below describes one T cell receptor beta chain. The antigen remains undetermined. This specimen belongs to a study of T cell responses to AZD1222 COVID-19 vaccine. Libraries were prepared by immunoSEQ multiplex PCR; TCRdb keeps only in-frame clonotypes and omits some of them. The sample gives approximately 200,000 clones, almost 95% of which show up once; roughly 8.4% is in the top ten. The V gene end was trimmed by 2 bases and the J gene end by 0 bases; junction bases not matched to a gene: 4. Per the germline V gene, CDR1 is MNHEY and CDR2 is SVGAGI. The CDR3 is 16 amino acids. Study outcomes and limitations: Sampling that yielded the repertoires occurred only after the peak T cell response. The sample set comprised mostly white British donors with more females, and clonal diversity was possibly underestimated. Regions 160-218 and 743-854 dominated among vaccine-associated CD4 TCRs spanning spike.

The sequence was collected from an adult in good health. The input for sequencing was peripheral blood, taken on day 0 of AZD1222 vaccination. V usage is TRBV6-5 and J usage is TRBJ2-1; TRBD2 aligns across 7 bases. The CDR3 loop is CASSYASGSSYNEQFF. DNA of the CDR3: TGTGCCAGCAGTTACGCTAGCGGTAGCTCCTACAATGAGCAGTTCTTC.